The TCR beta chain under discussion was sequenced for a study of blood T cells in healthy people across ages. Then a second PCR, running roughly 7 to 11 cycles, was carried out with a sample-barcoded 5' primer and a J-beta primer mix. MiXCR was run by TCRdb on the 5' RACE reads, yielding one entry per CDR3 protein. Of about 680,000 distinct CDR3 sequences in the sample, approximately 50% were seen once. Overall study results and limits: Correlation between TCR beta diversity and naive T cell percentage was strong.

V was clipped by 5 bases and J by 6 bases; unmatched bases: 12. The CDR3 contains 16 residues. Germline loops: CDR1 SGHTA, CDR2 FQGNSA. This clonotype occurred many times. Its target is unknown. The sequencing sample was made of blood. The TCR originated in a woman aged 55-70 years in good health. V gene TRBV7-2 combines with J gene TRBJ2-7; 11 positions match TRBD2. The CDR3 DNA follows: TGTGCCAGCAGCCCGTCTAGCGGGAGGACCCTTTTCGAGCAGTACTTC. Translation gives CASSPSSGRTLFEQYF.